This is a list of T cell receptor beta chains from one sample in a study of blood T cell repertoires in COVID-19. Method: immunoSEQ multiplex PCR; TCRdb's copy keeps in-frame clones and lacks some. The data hold approximately 200,000 clones, with around 85% observed a single time. The sample was peripheral blood. The receptors shown here come from a man between 60 and 70 years old with acute or convalescent COVID-19. The CDR3 runs from the conserved cysteine through the conserved F or W. Fields, in order: clone size, J gene, V gene, CDR3 protein. Clone size is stated in some rows and not others, as once, few, many or a class when expanded.

>.|TRBJ2-2|TRBV6-5
CASRPRGPNTGELFF
>.|TRBJ2-7|TRBV28
CASSTLNREGEQYF
>.|TRBJ1-2|TRBV15
CATSRGAGEYYGYTF
>.|TRBJ2-1|TRBV4-2
CASSQVASGGISSYNEQFF
>.|TRBJ2-7|TRBV10-3
CAISVQTGGPYEQYF
>.|TRBJ2-6|TRBV28
CASSFASSGANVLTF
>.|TRBJ1-2|TRBV7-8
CASSWRGQGNYGYTF
>.|TRBJ2-1|TRBV3-1/TRBV3-2
CASSQMLAGGEQFF
>.|TRBJ2-1|TRBV6-2/TRBV6-3
CASSTTNEQFF
>.|TRBJ2-7|TRBV30
CAWSVRRTSGRDLGQYF
>.|TRBJ1-1|TRBV5-1
CASSLITGTNTEAFF
>.|TRBJ2-5|TRBV5-1
CASSLNPSGGQETQYF
>.|TRBJ2-2|TRBV15
CATSPIAGDTGELFF
>.|TRBJ2-3|TRBV24-1
CATSQTSRTDTQYF
>.|TRBJ1-2|TRBV18
CASSPREGYGYTF
>.|TRBJ2-5|TRBV4-2
CASSQVAGPQETQYF
>.|TRBJ1-5|TRBV4-2
CASSQVTGANQPQHF
>.|TRBJ2-7|TRBV18
CASSPPRPEAGQYF
>.|TRBJ1-6|TRBV28
CASSRLPGQNNSPLHF
>.|TRBJ1-6|TRBV2
CASSTRQGSGEPLHF
>.|TRBJ2-5|TRBV18
CASSPFKGIGTAQGTQYF
>once|TRBJ1-2|TRBV28
CASSRRRYGYTF